This TCR beta chain was identified in a study of cytomegalovirus exposure and HLA in healthy donors. A word on this clone: The antigen remains undetermined.

It was with 60 Vbeta and 13 Jbeta primers that the PCR ran. Method: immunoSEQ multiplex PCR; TCRdb's copy keeps in-frame clones and lacks some. The sample has roughly 200,000 clones; around 75% are singletons. Study results and limitations: Beyond CMV serostatus, there was no information to go on about immune exposure.

V lost 6 bases, J lost 7 bases, and 10 bases stayed unmatched. The length of the CDR3 is 15 residues. Germline V gives CDR1 MNHNS, CDR2 SASEGT. The V call is TRBV6-1, the J call TRBJ1-4; 8 bases fit TRBD1. Sequenced sample: PBMCs. The sequence was obtained from a male donor in good health and CMV-seronegative. The DNA for the CDR3 is TGTGCCAGCAGCCAGGACAGGGTATGGGGTGAAAAACTGTTTTTT. Translating it yields CASSQDRVWGEKLFF.